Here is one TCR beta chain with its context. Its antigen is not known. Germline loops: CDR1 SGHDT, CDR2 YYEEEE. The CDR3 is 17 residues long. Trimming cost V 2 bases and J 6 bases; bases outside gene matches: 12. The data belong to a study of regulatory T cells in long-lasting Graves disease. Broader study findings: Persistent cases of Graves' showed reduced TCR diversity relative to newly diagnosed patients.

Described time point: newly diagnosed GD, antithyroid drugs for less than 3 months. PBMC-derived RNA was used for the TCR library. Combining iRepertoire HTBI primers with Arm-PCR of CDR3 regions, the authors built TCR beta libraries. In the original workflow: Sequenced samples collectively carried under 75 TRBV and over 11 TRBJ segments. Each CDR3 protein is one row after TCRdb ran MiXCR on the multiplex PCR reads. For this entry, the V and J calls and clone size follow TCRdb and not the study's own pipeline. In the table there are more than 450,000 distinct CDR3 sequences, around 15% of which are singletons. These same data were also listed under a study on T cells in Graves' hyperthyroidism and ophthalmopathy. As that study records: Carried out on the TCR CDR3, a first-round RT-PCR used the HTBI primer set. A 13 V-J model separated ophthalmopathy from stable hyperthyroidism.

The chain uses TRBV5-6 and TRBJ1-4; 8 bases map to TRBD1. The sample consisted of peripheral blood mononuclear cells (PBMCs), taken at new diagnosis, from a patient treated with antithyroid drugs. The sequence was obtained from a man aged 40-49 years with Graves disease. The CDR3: CASSFSQGALSYEKLFF. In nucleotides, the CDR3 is TGTGCCAGCAGCTTCAGTCAGGGGGCACTGAGCTATGAAAAACTGTTTTTT.